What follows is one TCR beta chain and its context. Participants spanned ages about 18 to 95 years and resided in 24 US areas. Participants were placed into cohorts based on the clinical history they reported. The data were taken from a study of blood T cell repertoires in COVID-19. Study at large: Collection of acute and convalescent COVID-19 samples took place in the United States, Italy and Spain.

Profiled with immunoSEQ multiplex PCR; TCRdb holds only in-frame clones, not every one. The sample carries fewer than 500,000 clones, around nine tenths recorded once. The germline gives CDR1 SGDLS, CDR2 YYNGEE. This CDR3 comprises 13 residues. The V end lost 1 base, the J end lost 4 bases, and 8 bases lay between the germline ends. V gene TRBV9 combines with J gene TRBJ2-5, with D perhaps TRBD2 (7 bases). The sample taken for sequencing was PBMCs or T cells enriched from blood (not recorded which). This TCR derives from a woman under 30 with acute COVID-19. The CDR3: CASSVRGGETQYF. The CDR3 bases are TGTGCCAGCAGCGTAAGGGGGGGAGAGACCCAGTACTTC.